One sample yielded the 5 T cell receptor beta chains listed below, sequenced in a study of blood T cell repertoires in COVID-19. Sequencing used immunoSEQ multiplex PCR; TCRdb keeps in-frame clones, though not all of them. This sample has fewer than 350,000 clones, with nearly 90% found just once. The material sequenced was peripheral blood. The receptors derive from a man between 18 and 29 years old with active or convalescent COVID-19.

The chain links TRBV5-1 to TRBJ1-2, with D unresolved. The CDR3 loop spans 15 amino acids. Between the trimmed V and J ends, which lost 0 bases and 5 bases, there was a span of 14 bases. Germline CDR1 SGHRS, CDR2 YFSETQ. Here the CDR3 reads CASSLEYDRRYGYTF. The CDR3, as DNA: TGCGCCAGCAGCTTGGAATACGACCGGAGGTATGGCTACACCTTC.

This clone was seen only once. The rearrangement links TRBV16 to TRBJ1-2, with D perhaps TRBD1 (5 bases). CDR1 is KGHSY and CDR2 is FQNENV in the germline V gene. V dropped 0 bases and J dropped 0 bases, with 8 bases sitting between them. The CDR3 is 15 amino acids. The CDR3 nucleotides read TGTGCCAGCAGCCAATCGGCACAGGCTAACTATGGCTACACCTTC. Translation gives CASSQSAQANYGYTF.

J is TRBJ1-5 and V is TRBV3-1 (or the pseudogene TRBV3-2); weak D call: TRBD1 (5 bases). Germline-derived CDR1 and CDR2 are LGHDT and YNNKEL (reference sequence). There are 16 residues in the CDR3. Trimming shortened V by 4 bases and J by 1 base, and 14 bases separated the two germline ends. The CDR3 nucleotides are TGTGCCAGCAGCCCCCCAGGGAATCCGAGCAATCAGCCCCAGCATTTT. Translation: CASSPPGNPSNQPQHF.

The genes are TRBV4-3 and TRBJ2-3, with TRBD2 matching 9 bases. Germline CDR1 LGHNA, CDR2 YSLEER. Trimming cost V 3 bases and J 4 bases; bases outside gene matches: 11. This CDR3 has 17 residues. This CDR3 reads CASSHRQSAGGADTQYF. CDR3 sequence (DNA): TGCGCCAGCAGCCATAGACAATCAGCGGGGGGTGCAGATACGCAGTATTTT.

The chain joins TRBV5-5 to TRBJ2-7, with 8 bases matching TRBD1. Germline V lookup: CDR1 SGHKS, CDR2 YYEKEE (reference sequence). The J segment lost 2 bases and the V segment lost 3 bases, leaving 4 bases of the junction unmatched. CDR3 length: 14 amino acids. The CDR3 DNA reads TGTGCCAGCAGCTGGGACAGGTTAACCTACGAGCAGTACTTC. Its translation: CASSWDRLTYEQYF.